Reported below is one TCR beta chain. The sample belongs to a study of blood T cell repertoires in COVID-19. Trimming cost V 7 bases and J 5 bases; bases outside gene matches: 5. This CDR3 is built from 13 residues. CDR1 is SNHLY and CDR2 is FYNNEI in the germline V gene. Using immunoSEQ multiplex PCR, the repertoire was profiled, and TCRdb retains in-frame clones only, with some absent. The table includes about 150,000 clones, about 90% detected once. Material for sequencing was peripheral blood. The origin of this receptor is a man aged 50-60 years with acute or convalescent COVID-19. The rearrangement links TRBV2 to TRBJ2-4, with 7 bases that match TRBD1. Written as DNA, the CDR3 is TGTGCCAGCAACCACAGGGGACAAAACATTCAGTACTTC. Translation gives CASNHRGQNIQYF.